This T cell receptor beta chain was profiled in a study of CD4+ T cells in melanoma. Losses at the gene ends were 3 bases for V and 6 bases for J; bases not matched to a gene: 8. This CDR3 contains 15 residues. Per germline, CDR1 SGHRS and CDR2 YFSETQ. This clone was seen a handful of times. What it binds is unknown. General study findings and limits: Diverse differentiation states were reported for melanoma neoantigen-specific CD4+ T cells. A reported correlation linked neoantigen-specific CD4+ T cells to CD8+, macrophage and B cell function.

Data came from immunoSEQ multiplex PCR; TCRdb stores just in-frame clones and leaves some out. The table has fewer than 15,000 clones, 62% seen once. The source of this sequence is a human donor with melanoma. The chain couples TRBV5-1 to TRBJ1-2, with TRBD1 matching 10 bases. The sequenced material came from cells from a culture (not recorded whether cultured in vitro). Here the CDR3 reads CASSSSGTGVDGYTF. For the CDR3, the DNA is TGCGCCAGCAGCTCCTCGGGGACAGGGGTGGATGGCTACACCTTC.